The 24 T cell receptor beta chains reported below all come from one sample, sequenced in a study of T cells after yellow fever vaccination. TCRdb itself ran the 5' RACE reads through MiXCR, one entry per CDR3 protein. The data contain some 600,000 distinct CDR3 sequences, roughly an eighth of them singletons. The sample in question was PBMCs, obtained on the day of the yellow fever booster vaccination. The receptors stem from a young man who received the YFV17D yellow fever vaccine.

The J gene is TRBJ2-1, the V gene TRBV30; TRBD1 might be the D (6 bases). Germline V CDR1 and CDR2: GTSNPN, SVGIG (reference sequence). V was cut by 2 bases and J by 7 bases, with 12 bases left in between. The CDR3 has 13 residues. CDR3 nucleotides: TGTGCCTGGAGTAGGGGGTCGGTAAATGAGCAGTTCTTC. It encodes CAWSRGSVNEQFF. Using reference TRBV30 and TRBJ2-1 for the parts outside the CDR3, the full variable domain is SQTIHQWPATLVQPVGSPLSLECTVEGTSNPNLYWYRQAAGRGLQLLFYSVGIGQISSEVPQNLSASRPQDRQFILSSKKLLLSDSGFYLCAWSRGSVNEQFFGPGTRLTVL.

This clonotype appeared many times. The chain couples TRBV7-2 to TRBJ2-7, with TRBD2 matching 8 bases. Germline V lookup: CDR1 SGHTA, CDR2 FQGNSA. J was trimmed by 2 bases and V by 8 bases; bases with no gene match: 14. The CDR3 sequence is 16 residues long. This CDR3 is CASGGWTSPRAYEQYF. CDR3 in DNA: TGTGCCAGCGGCGGATGGACTAGCCCGAGGGCCTACGAGCAGTACTTC. The full variable domain, in which reference TRBV7-2 and TRBJ2-7 provide the parts outside the CDR3, is GAGVSQSPSNKVTEKGKDVELRCDPISGHTALYWYRQSLGQGLEFLIYFQGNSAPDKSGLPSDRFSAERTGGSVSTLTIQRTQQEDSAVYLCASGGWTSPRAYEQYFGPGTRLTVT.

This clonotype was found a few times. This rearrangement joins TRBV20-1 to TRBJ2-5; 11 nucleotides align to TRBD2. The CDR3 is 15 residues long. Looked up from germline, CDR1 is DFQATT and CDR2 is SNEGSKA (reference sequence). V trimming: 1 base; J trimming: 0 bases; junction bases outside the gene matches: 1. As DNA, the CDR3 is TGCAGTGCTAGAGGACTAGCGGGATACCAAGAGACCCAGTACTTC. Protein: CSARGLAGYQETQYF.

This clonotype was seen a few times. The chain recombines TRBV12-3 or TRBV12-4 with TRBJ2-1, with 9 bases identical to TRBD2. This CDR3 has 15 amino acids. The V and J ends lost 6 bases and 4 bases, in that order; junction bases with no gene match: 7. DNA for the CDR3: TGTGCCAGCAGGGTCGAGACTAGCGGATACAATGAGCAGTTCTTC. Translating it yields CASRVETSGYNEQFF.

This clonotype was observed a few times. V and J are TRBV27 and TRBJ2-4; 7 positions match TRBD2. This CDR3 is 16 amino acids long. Looked up from germline, CDR1 is MNHEY and CDR2 is SMNVEV (reference sequence). J was trimmed by 3 bases and V by 5 bases; bases with no gene match: 10. CDR3 sequence (DNA): TGTGCCAGCAGTGGCCAGACTAGCCTGGGCAAAAACATTCAGTACTTC. Translation: CASSGQTSLGKNIQYF.

The V call is TRBV18, the J call TRBJ2-4; D might be TRBD1 (6 bases). The V gene's germline CDR1 is KGHSH and CDR2 LQKENI. V lost 2 bases to trimming and J lost 0 bases, with 17 bases between them. The CDR3 loop spans 18 amino acids. This chain's CDR3 is CASSPVPMQGRAKNIQYF. The DNA for the CDR3 is TGTGCCAGCTCACCAGTACCAATGCAGGGGAGAGCCAAAAACATTCAGTACTTC.

Concerning this clonotype itself: An end of the junction differs from the germline gene, which may be a read error. V gene TRBV20-1 combines with J gene TRBJ2-5; TRBD2 matches at 11 bases. The CDR3 is 16 residues long. CDR1 is DFQATT and CDR2 is SNEGSKA in the germline V gene (reference sequence). CDR3 coding DNA: TGCTGTGCTATACCTCTTAGCGGGAGGGTCCAAGAGACCCAGTACTTC. Protein sequence: CCAIPLSGRVQETQYF.

This clonotype was seen once. V and J are TRBV7-8 and TRBJ2-1; 9 positions agree with TRBD2. The CDR3 has 16 residues. Germline lookup yields CDR1 SGHVS and CDR2 FQNEAQ. V was pared by 5 bases and J by 6 bases, with 11 bases of the junction left unmatched. DNA of the CDR3: TGTGCCAGCAGCCACGCGGCCACTAGCGGGTCCAATGAGCAGTTCTTC. It specifies CASSHAATSGSNEQFF.

The rearrangement joins TRBV3-1 to TRBJ1-2; D not resolved. V gave up 4 bases and J gave up 10 bases, with 19 bases separating them. The CDR3 length is 14 residues. Germline-derived CDR1 and CDR2 are LGHDT and YNNKEL (reference sequence). CDR3 DNA sequence: TGTGCCAGCAGCCCCAGCTCTTACCAGCCCTACTACACCTTC. This gives the protein CASSPSSYQPYYTF.

The J gene is TRBJ2-2, the V gene TRBV7-2; D perhaps matches TRBD2 (7 bases). V lost 1 base, J lost 5 bases, and 11 bases lay in between. The germline V gene encodes CDR1 SGHTA and CDR2 FQGNSA. The CDR3 sequence is 15 residues long. CDR3 DNA sequence: TGTGCCAGCAGCTTAGTAGGGGGAGGGACCGGGGAGCTGTTTTTT. Translation: CASSLVGGGTGELFF.

The genes are TRBV4-3 and TRBJ2-3, with 7 bases aligning to TRBD2. The CDR3 has 16 amino acids. CDR1 and CDR2 from the germline V gene are LGHNA and YSLEER. The trim removed 2 bases at V and 7 bases at J, leaving 12 bases unmatched. In DNA form, the CDR3 reads TGCGCCAGCAGCCAAAACCTTGACGGGACTACCAATACGCAGTATTTT. As protein: CASSQNLDGTTNTQYF.

In the case of this clonotype: One junction end disagrees with the germline gene, perhaps due to a read error. The V call is TRBV10-2, the J call TRBJ2-2, with 11 bases identical to TRBD2. This CDR3 comprises 16 residues. Germline V CDR1 and CDR2: WSHSY, SAAADI. The CDR3: CASRAGLAGLTGELLF. CDR3 DNA sequence: TGCGCCAGCAGGGCTGGACTAGCGGGCTTAACCGGGGAGCTGCTTTTT.

The chain uses TRBV6-5 and TRBJ1-6; D is ambiguous. The CDR3 spans 16 residues. The V end was cut by 0 bases, the J end by 0 bases, with 6 bases between. CDR1 MNHEY and CDR2 SVGAGI come from the germline V gene. The CDR3 spells CASSYSPSSYNSPLHF. In nucleotides, the CDR3 is TGTGCCAGCAGTTACTCACCGAGCTCCTATAATTCACCCCTCCACTTT.

This clonotype was seen a handful of times. At one end the junction does not follow the germline gene, possibly because of a read error. The rearrangement joins TRBV29-1 to TRBJ2-1; TRBD2 might be the D (6 bases). CDR3 length: 14 amino acids. The germline gives CDR1 SQVTM, CDR2 ANQGSEA. Written as DNA, the CDR3 is TGCAGCGTGGAAGGAGGGCCCTGGGTTACTGAGCAGTTCTTC. As protein: CSVEGGPWVTEQFF.

V gene TRBV18 combines with J gene TRBJ1-3; D is unresolved. The length of the CDR3 is 15 residues. The V end lost 3 bases, the J end lost 2 bases, and 11 bases lay between the germline ends. Looked up from germline, CDR1 is KGHSH and CDR2 is LQKENI. This CDR3 is CASSPGASAGNTIYF. The CDR3 nucleotides read TGTGCCAGCTCACCGGGAGCGTCGGCTGGAAACACCATATATTTT.

There are a few counts of this clonotype. The chain is built from TRBV7-2 and TRBJ1-6; D is possibly TRBD1 (6 bases). Germline CDR1 is SGHTA and CDR2 is FQGNSA. The length of the CDR3 is 16 residues. Deletions cut 1 base from V and 2 bases from J, with 9 bases between. The CDR3 DNA follows: TGTGCCAGCAGCTTAGTAGGGGGGACCTATAATTCACCCCTCCACTTT. Its protein product is CASSLVGGTYNSPLHF.

The rearrangement uses TRBV20-1 and TRBJ1-1, with D tentatively TRBD1 (5 bases). Trimming shortened V by 5 bases and J by 0 bases, and 13 bases separated the two germline ends. Germline CDR1 and CDR2: DFQATT and SNEGSKA (reference sequence). The CDR3 extends over 14 amino acids. The CDR3 sequence: CSAREDTMNTEAFF. DNA of the CDR3: TGCAGTGCTCGGGAGGACACCATGAACACTGAAGCTTTCTTT.

This clonotype was seen more than once but under ten times. V gene TRBV9 combines with J gene TRBJ2-1; 9 nucleotides match TRBD1. The J segment lost 7 bases and the V segment lost 0 bases, leaving 5 bases of the junction unmatched. The CDR3 is 15 amino acids. Germline-derived CDR1 and CDR2 are SGDLS and YYNGEE. CDR3 sequence reads: CASSVDRGRFNEQFF. DNA for the CDR3: TGTGCCAGCAGCGTAGACAGGGGGCGTTTTAATGAGCAGTTCTTC.

This rearrangement joins TRBV5-6 to TRBJ1-1; 10 bases match TRBD1. The CDR3 is 16 residues long. Germline assignment: CDR1 SGHDT and CDR2 YYEEEE. V gave up 5 bases and J gave up 0 bases; unmatched junction bases: 7. Written as DNA, the CDR3 is TGTGCCAGCAGGCTCCGGGACAGGGGTCTGAACACTGAAGCTTTCTTT. Protein sequence: CASRLRDRGLNTEAFF.

This clonotype has just a few counts. V and J are TRBV20-1 and TRBJ2-1; no clear D. From germline, CDR1 is DFQATT and CDR2 SNEGSKA (reference sequence). This CDR3 contains 13 residues. V lost 5 bases and J lost 2, with 10 bases in between. The CDR3 loop is CSARSSPYNEQFF. The CDR3 DNA is TGCAGTGCTCGGAGTTCCCCCTACAATGAGCAGTTCTTC.

This clonotype showed up just a few times. V usage is TRBV9 and J usage is TRBJ2-7, with 9 bases that match TRBD2. CDR3 length equals 14 residues. V gave up 4 bases and J gave up 3 bases; unmatched junction bases: 5. Germline lookup yields CDR1 SGDLS and CDR2 YYNGEE. The CDR3 spells CASSPSGTLYEQYF. CDR3 nucleotides: TGTGCCAGCAGCCCTAGCGGGACCCTCTACGAGCAGTACTTC.

This clonotype was counted once. The J gene is TRBJ2-6, the V gene TRBV20-1; D is unresolved. Germline CDR1 and CDR2: DFQATT and SNEGSKA (reference sequence). Trimming cost V 4 bases and J 1 base, with 14 bases left between them. The CDR3 runs to 16 residues. The CDR3 nucleotides are TGCAGTGCTAAGAACCTCGCCGGGTCTGGGGCCAACGTCCTGACTTTC. It encodes CSAKNLAGSGANVLTF.

This clonotype turned up a few times. The chain employs TRBV9 and TRBJ1-1, with D possibly TRBD1 on 5 matching bases. The CDR3 spans 13 residues. Trimming took off 5 bases at V and 4 bases at J, with 12 bases between the two ends. The V gene's germline CDR1 is SGDLS and CDR2 YYNGEE. CDR3 residues: CASRAGERTEAFF. CDR3 DNA sequence: TGTGCCAGCAGGGCGGGGGAACGCACTGAAGCTTTCTTT. The complete variable domain, with remaining parts taken from reference TRBV9 and TRBJ1-1, reads DSGVTQTPKHLITATGQRVTLRCSPRSGDLSVYWYQQSLDQGLQFLIQYYNGEERAKGNILERFSAQQFPDLHSELNLSSLELGDSALYFCASRAGERTEAFFGQGTRLTVV.

This clonotype came up a few times. The V gene is TRBV20-1, the J gene TRBJ1-2, with a weak D call TRBD1 (6 bases). Trimming left V 8 bases short and J 6 bases short, with 28 bases between. CDR3 length: 16 residues. Germline CDR1 and CDR2: DFQATT and SNEGSKA (reference sequence). CDR3 bases: TGCAGTTCCATCTTATTCACCCCCGTCCAGGGGAATGGCTACACCTTC. Residues: CSSILFTPVQGNGYTF.